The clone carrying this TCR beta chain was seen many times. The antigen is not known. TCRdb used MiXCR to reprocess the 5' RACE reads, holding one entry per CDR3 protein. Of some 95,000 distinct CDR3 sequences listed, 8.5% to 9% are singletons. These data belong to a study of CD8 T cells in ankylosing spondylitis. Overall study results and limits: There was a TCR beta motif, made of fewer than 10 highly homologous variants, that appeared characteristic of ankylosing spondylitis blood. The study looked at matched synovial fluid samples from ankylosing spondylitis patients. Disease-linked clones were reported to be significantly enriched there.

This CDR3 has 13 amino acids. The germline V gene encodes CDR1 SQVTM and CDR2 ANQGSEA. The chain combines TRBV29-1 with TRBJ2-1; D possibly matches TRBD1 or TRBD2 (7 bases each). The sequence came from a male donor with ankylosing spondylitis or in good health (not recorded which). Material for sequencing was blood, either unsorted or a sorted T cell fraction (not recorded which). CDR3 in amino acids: CTGGQRGYNEQFF. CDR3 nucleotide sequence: TGCACCGGGGGACAGCGGGGCTACAATGAGCAGTTCTTC.